This TCR beta chain was documented in a study of OX40 agonist ivuxolimab in advanced cancers. Study overall: Dose-escalation patients' cancers were hepatocellular carcinoma, melanoma, renal cell or head and neck cancer.

The V gene lost 5 bases and the J gene lost 5 bases, with 6 bases spanning the gap. Germline-derived CDR1 and CDR2 are SGHVS and FNYEAQ. CDR3 length: 11 amino acids. Sequencing was performed with immunoSEQ multiplex PCR; in TCRdb, only in-frame clones are kept and a portion is missing. The profile shows about 26,000 clones, 85% of them singletons. The table lists this clone with a few counts. Samples of blood were obtained at baseline, on cycle 4 day 1, and on cycle 7 day 1. Sequenced here: CD4+ or CD8+ T cells sorted from blood, sampled in a trial of the OX40 agonist ivuxolimab. The chain employs TRBV7-6 and TRBJ1-2; D not resolved. The TCR was taken from an adult with an advanced solid tumor such as melanoma, head and neck, liver or kidney cancer. The CDR3 nucleotides read TGTGCCAGCAGCGCTACTTATGGCTACACCTTC. This translates into CASSATYGYTF.